This TCR beta chain came from a study of blood T cell repertoires in COVID-19. As for the study in general: The United States, Italy and Spain supplied acute and convalescent COVID-19 samples. Sources were T cells, B-cell-depleted T cells, or PBMCs; the material itself was cDNA or gDNA.

Original processing notes: Amplification of reference gene primers was used by the study to estimate nucleated cell counts. Repertoires were generated with immunoSEQ multiplex PCR, while TCRdb's copy carries only in-frame clones and drops some. Clonal size and the V and J genes are those of that table, whereas D and trimming came from the DNA. The sample contains some 160,000 clones, over 70% of which appear only once. Trimming removed 7 bases from V and 4 bases from J, with 10 bases in between. The CDR3 has 12 amino acids. The receptor was derived from a woman in her 70s who had recovered from COVID-19. The sample taken for sequencing was peripheral blood. This chain connects TRBV12-3 or TRBV12-4 to TRBJ1-2; no definite D call. In DNA, the CDR3 is TGTGCCAGCACCCCCGTCTCCTATGGCTACACCTTC. This sequence encodes CASTPVSYGYTF.